This TCR beta chain appears in the sequencing data of a study of blood T cell repertoires in COVID-19. Germline CDR1 reads LGHNT; CDR2 reads FRNRAP. Trimming pared 6 bases from V and 0 bases from J, leaving 14 bases between. This CDR3 has 15 residues. Sequencing was performed with immunoSEQ multiplex PCR; in TCRdb, only in-frame clones are kept and a portion is missing. The profile shows some 110,000 clones, 65% to 90% of them singletons. Sequenced: peripheral blood. The chain has TRBV12-5 and TRBJ1-1, with a weak D call TRBD1 (6 bases). This receptor was obtained from a man aged 50-60 years with acute or convalescent COVID-19. The CDR3 loop reads CASGLQGGMNTEAFF. CDR3 in DNA: TGTGCTAGTGGCTTACAGGGCGGTATGAACACTGAAGCTTTCTTT.